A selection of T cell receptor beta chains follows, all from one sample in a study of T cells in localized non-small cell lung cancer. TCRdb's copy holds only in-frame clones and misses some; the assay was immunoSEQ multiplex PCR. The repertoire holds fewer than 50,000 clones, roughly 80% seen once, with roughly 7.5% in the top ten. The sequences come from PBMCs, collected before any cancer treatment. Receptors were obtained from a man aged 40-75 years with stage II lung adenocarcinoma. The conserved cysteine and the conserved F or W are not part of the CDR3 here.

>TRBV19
ASSIGTRTGEETQY
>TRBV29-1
SVGLSNQPQH
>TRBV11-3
ASSLDPGSETQY
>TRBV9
ASSSYRADTGELF
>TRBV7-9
ASSSIAGGVTGELF
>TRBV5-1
AGSLEGTPNNEQF
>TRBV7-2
ASSPPGLAGFTGELF
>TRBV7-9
ASSLAGGIDEQF
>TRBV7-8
ASSLAQENEQF
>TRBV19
ASSIEKTGGLGVQPQH
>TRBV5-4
ASSSRGQGGHEQF